This T cell receptor beta chain was identified during a study of identical twins. Study-wide results and caveats: The same donors were not followed; conclusions instead depended on cross-sectional statistical analysis.

The CDR3 has 14 amino acids. The junction had 7 bases not matched to a gene; V was cut back by 5 bases and J by 4 bases. This clonotype was detected a few times. Its target is not known. After template switching added a universal primer site, the resulting cDNA carried unique molecular identifiers. TCRdb used MiXCR to reprocess the 5' RACE reads, holding one entry per CDR3 protein. The sample has more than 200,000 distinct CDR3 sequences; around 15% are singletons. Each donor (without exception) was a healthy Caucasian. Sequenced: memory (CD45RO+) T cells sorted from blood. This chain uses TRBV12-3 or TRBV12-4 with TRBJ1-2; 7 bases agree with TRBD1. The clonotype was recovered from a woman between 18 and 29 years old in good health. The CDR3: CASSGVAGGYGYTF. For the CDR3, the DNA is TGTGCCAGCAGTGGGGTGGCAGGGGGCTATGGCTACACCTTC.